A selection of T cell receptor beta chains follows, all from one sample in a study of cytomegalovirus exposure and HLA in healthy donors. The repertoire was sequenced with immunoSEQ multiplex PCR; TCRdb's copy has only in-frame clones and lacks some. The sample has some 200,000 clones, around 79% seen once. Sequencing was done on a sample of PBMCs. These receptor sequences come from a girl aged 10-17 years in good health and CMV-seropositive. CDR3s include the opening cysteine and the closing phenylalanine or tryptophan. A D gene is named only where the DNA matches it firmly. The size field is filled for only some rows; it gives once, few, many or a size class.

.	TRBD2	TRBV7-2	TRBJ2-2	CASSPRTSAFTGELFF	TGTGCCAGCAGCCCCCGAACTAGCGCCTTCACCGGGGAGCTGTTTTTT
once	TRBD1	TRBV28	TRBJ1-1	CASSFAGTGGGTEAFF	TGTGCCAGCAGTTTTGCCGGGACAGGGGGCGGCACTGAAGCTTTCTTT
.	.	TRBV9	TRBJ1-1	CASSVGGAGDTEAFF	TGTGCCAGCAGCGTAGGAGGGGCGGGAGACACTGAAGCTTTCTTT
.	TRBD1	TRBV20-1	TRBJ2-5	CSATGGETQYF	TGCAGTGCCACAGGGGGCGAGACCCAGTACTTC
.	TRBD2	TRBV29-1	TRBJ2-1	CTNGGGTPMEDEQFF	TGCACCAACGGGGGGGGGACACCAATGGAGGATGAGCAGTTCTTC
.	.	TRBV10-3	TRBJ2-7	CAISESTAIGSYEQYF	TGTGCCATCAGTGAGTCGACAGCAATTGGGTCCTACGAGCAGTACTTC
.	TRBD2	TRBV5-1	TRBJ2-1	CASSLGGGSYNEQFF	TGCGCCAGCAGCTTGGGCGGGGGCTCCTACAATGAGCAGTTCTTC
.	.	TRBV2	TRBJ2-5	CASTYQETQYF	TGTGCCAGCACCTACCAAGAGACCCAGTACTTC
.	TRBD1	TRBV4-2	TRBJ1-1	CASSTTRTGNTEAFF	TGTGCCAGCAGCACCACCCGGACAGGGAACACTGAAGCTTTCTTT
.	.	TRBV5-4	TRBJ1-6	CASSSAGGAVISPLHF	TGTGCCAGCAGCTCGGCGGGGGGGGCGGTAATTTCACCCCTCCACTTT
.	TRBD1	TRBV11-2	TRBJ2-5	CASSLTPTGYRETQYF	TGTGCCAGCAGCTTAACCCCGACAGGGTACCGCGAGACCCAGTACTTC
.	.	TRBV7-2	TRBJ1-5	CASSLDYSNQPQHF	TGTGCCAGCAGCTTAGACTATAGCAATCAGCCCCAGCATTTT
few	TRBD1	TRBV2	TRBJ2-5	CASSGQGETQYF	TGTGCCAGCAGTGGACAGGGGGAGACCCAGTACTTC
.	.	TRBV10-3	TRBJ2-3	CAISESGGSAQYF	TGTGCCATCAGTGAGTCCGGAGGTTCGGCGCAGTATTTT
.	TRBD2	TRBV19	TRBJ2-1	CASSSRLSSGAYNEQFF	TGTGCCAGTAGTTCCCGACTGTCCAGCGGGGCTTACAATGAGCAGTTCTTC
.	.	TRBV5-1	TRBJ1-1	CASTDTDYTEAFF	TGCGCCAGCACCGATACAGATTACACTGAAGCTTTCTTT
.	.	TRBV6-6	TRBJ1-2	CASSPQGRDGYTF	TGTGCCAGCAGTCCCCAGGGGCGGGATGGCTACACCTTC
.	TRBD1	TRBV7-2	TRBJ2-3	CASSFRTGWTDTQYF	TGTGCCAGCAGCTTCAGGACAGGTTGGACAGATACGCAGTATTTT
.	.	TRBV4-3	TRBJ1-2	CASSQDYSANYGYTF	TGCGCCAGCAGCCAAGATTACAGTGCTAACTATGGCTACACCTTC
.	.	TRBV7-6	TRBJ2-2	CASSPVGGASGELFF	TGTGCCAGCAGCCCCGTAGGGGGGGCAAGCGGGGAGCTGTTTTTT
.	.	TRBV5-1	TRBJ2-7	CASSLRSRGGGPPYEQYF	TGCGCCAGCAGCTTGCGGTCCCGGGGAGGCGGGCCCCCCTACGAGCAGTACTTC
few	.	TRBV5-1	TRBJ2-3	CASSPKGSGTDTQYF	TGCGCCAGCAGCCCGAAAGGTAGCGGCACAGATACGCAGTATTTT
once	.	TRBV9	TRBJ2-3	CASSLADPVGGDTQYF	TGTGCCAGCAGCCTCGCGGACCCAGTGGGGGGAGATACGCAGTATTTT
.	TRBD1	TRBV15	TRBJ2-2	CATSTRQGANTGELFF	TGTGCCACCAGCACTAGACAGGGAGCGAACACCGGGGAGCTGTTTTTT
.	TRBD1	TRBV9	TRBJ2-7	CASSPTGVYEQYF	TGTGCCAGCAGCCCGACAGGGGTTTACGAGCAGTACTTC
.	TRBD2	TRBV4-3	TRBJ2-3	CASSQATAGGADTQYF	TGCGCCAGCAGCCAAGCCACAGCGGGGGGTGCAGATACGCAGTATTTT
.	.	TRBV27	TRBJ1-2	CASSLGAAKVYTF	TGTGCCAGCAGTTTGGGAGCGGCGAAAGTCTACACCTTC
.	.	TRBV6-1	TRBJ1-4	CASTEDPGRVEKLFF	TGTGCCAGCACTGAAGATCCGGGCAGGGTCGAAAAACTGTTTTTT
.	.	TRBV4-3	TRBJ1-1	CASSVGTPNTEAFF	TGCGCCAGCAGCGTGGGGACACCTAACACTGAAGCTTTCTTT
.	.	TRBV9	TRBJ2-5	CASSVAGIGETQYF	TGTGCCAGCAGCGTAGCAGGTATTGGAGAGACCCAGTACTTC
once	.	TRBV10-3	TRBJ2-7	CATGEGGLYYEQYF	TGTGCCACGGGAGAAGGGGGCCTCTACTACGAGCAGTACTTC
.	.	TRBV5-1	TRBJ2-1	CASSPVGPEGEQFF	TGCGCCAGCAGCCCCGTGGGTCCTGAGGGTGAGCAGTTCTTC
.	.	TRBV19	TRBJ1-1	CASSIQGWTEAFF	TGTGCCAGTAGTATACAGGGGTGGACTGAAGCTTTCTTT
.	.	TRBV30	TRBJ1-2	CAWLNARDGYTF	TGTGCCTGGCTAAATGCGCGGGATGGCTACACCTTC
.	.	TRBV11-2	TRBJ2-7	CASSLDTRGGDYEQYF	TGTGCCAGCAGCTTAGATACGAGAGGGGGGGACTACGAGCAGTACTTC
.	.	TRBV2	TRBJ2-3	CASSEERSRTDTQYF	TGTGCCAGCAGTGAAGAGAGGAGTCGCACAGATACGCAGTATTTT
.	.	TRBV14	TRBJ2-2	CASSQVPGFGGELFF	TGTGCCAGCAGCCAAGTACCAGGGTTTGGCGGGGAGCTGTTTTTT
.	TRBD1	TRBV19	TRBJ1-1	CASSPPGTGTWNTEAFF	TGTGCCAGTAGTCCCCCCGGGACAGGGACTTGGAACACTGAAGCTTTCTTT
.	TRBD2	TRBV11-2	TRBJ2-7	CASSSTLRGAKHYEQYF	TGTGCCAGCAGCTCCACCTTGCGGGGGGCCAAACACTACGAGCAGTACTTC
.	TRBD1	TRBV2	TRBJ2-7	CATSAQGGPQGEQYF	TGTGCCACTTCCGCCCAAGGGGGCCCTCAGGGTGAGCAGTACTTC
.	TRBD1	TRBV5-1	TRBJ1-2	CATSPTGTPGGGGGYTF	TGCGCCACCTCCCCGACAGGGACACCTGGAGGGGGTGGTGGCTACACCTTC
once	.	TRBV4-3	TRBJ2-2	CASSYEEGTTGELFF	TGCGCCAGCAGCTACGAGGAGGGGACGACCGGGGAGCTGTTTTTT
.	.	TRBV27	TRBJ1-4	CASRRPGKNEKLFF	TGTGCCAGCAGACGACCGGGAAAAAATGAAAAACTGTTTTTT
.	.	TRBV6-5	TRBJ1-5	CASSYGRGNQPQHF	TGTGCCAGCAGTTATGGCAGGGGCAATCAGCCCCAGCATTTT
few	TRBD1	TRBV6-5	TRBJ1-4	CASSSPGQSLFF	TGTGCCAGCAGCTCGCCGGGACAGAGCTTATTTTTT
few	.	TRBV5-1	TRBJ2-3	CASSLPSTDTQYF	TGCGCCAGCAGCTTGCCGAGCACAGATACGCAGTATTTT
once	.	TRBV5-1	TRBJ2-7	CASSLVSYEQYF	TGCGCCAGCAGCTTGGTATCGTACGAGCAGTACTTC
.	.	TRBV13	TRBJ1-5	CASSPRGQPQHF	TGTGCCAGCAGCCCAAGGGGTCAGCCCCAGCATTTT
.	TRBD2	TRBV14	TRBJ2-5	CASSHGLAGGFQETQYF	TGTGCCAGCAGCCACGGACTAGCGGGGGGTTTCCAAGAGACCCAGTACTTC
.	.	TRBV5-1	TRBJ1-3	CASSGTENSGNTIYF	TGCGCCAGCAGCGGAACAGAGAACTCTGGAAACACCATATATTTT
.	TRBD1	TRBV6-5	TRBJ2-5	CASSPPGQEGETQYF	TGTGCCAGCAGTCCTCCGGGACAGGAGGGGGAGACCCAGTACTTC
.	.	TRBV4-1	TRBJ2-3	CASTPTDRQGDTQYF	TGCGCCAGCACCCCGACCGACAGGCAAGGAGATACGCAGTATTTT
.	.	TRBV7-6	TRBJ2-7	CASSSSLDKYEQYF	TGTGCCAGCAGCTCCTCCTTGGACAAATACGAGCAGTACTTC
few	TRBD1	TRBV5-6	TRBJ2-1	CASSLAGTVNEQFF	TGTGCCAGCAGCTTGGCCGGGACAGTCAATGAGCAGTTCTTC
.	.	TRBV18	TRBJ2-1	CASSRRGFPGNEQFF	TGTGCCAGCTCACGGAGGGGTTTTCCGGGGAATGAGCAGTTCTTC
.	.	TRBV2	TRBJ2-3	CASSEGSGREGRPSTDTQYF	TGTGCCAGCAGTGAAGGGTCGGGCAGGGAAGGTCGTCCTAGCACAGATACGCAGTATTTT
.	.	TRBV21-1	TRBJ1-5	CASSKALTDHSNQPQHF	TGTGCCAGCAGCAAAGCGCTTACAGACCATAGCAATCAGCCCCAGCATTTT
.	.	TRBV5-6	TRBJ2-7	CASSFGEPRDEQYF	TGTGCCAGCAGCTTTGGTGAGCCTCGGGACGAGCAGTACTTC
.	.	TRBV4-1	TRBJ1-5	CASSQEWAGPQPQHF	TGCGCCAGCAGCCAAGAATGGGCAGGGCCTCAGCCCCAGCATTTT